The 14 T cell receptor beta chains below were found in one sample sequenced in a study of shared clonotypes between healthy human individuals. Repertoires were generated with immunoSEQ multiplex PCR, while TCRdb's copy carries only in-frame clones and drops some. The data hold some 1.5 million clones, with 96% observed a single time. Sequencing was carried out using naive CD4+ T cells sorted from blood. Sample subset: CD45RA+ positively selected. The receptors were sampled from a man aged 25 to 40 in good health.

J is TRBJ2-5 and V is TRBV10-3; 9 bases match TRBD2. The germline V gene has CDR1 ENHRY and CDR2 SYGVKD. The J segment lost 2 bases and the V segment lost 4 bases, leaving 5 bases of the junction unmatched. The CDR3 contains 15 residues. CDR3 protein: CAISGGGADQETQYF. Here the CDR3 DNA reads TGTGCCATCAGTGGCGGGGGGGCAGATCAAGAGACCCAGTACTTC.

The rearrangement joins TRBV7-9 to TRBJ1-5; TRBD1 is a possible D gene (6 bases). The CDR3 sequence is 17 residues long. The V end was cut by 4 bases, the J end by 7 bases, with 23 bases between. CDR1 and CDR2 (germline): SEHNR, FQNEAQ (reference sequence). CDR3 loop: CASSSGGGQGREQPQHF. The CDR3 region has the DNA TGTGCCAGCAGCTCCGGAGGAGGTCAGGGGAGAGAGCAGCCCCAGCATTTT.

A single count supports this clone. The V call is TRBV11-2, the J call TRBJ2-1, with a tentative D call TRBD1 (6 bases). Germline V gives CDR1 SGHAT, CDR2 FQNNGV. V was pared by 6 bases and J by 9 bases, with 18 bases between. The CDR3 is 14 amino acids. The CDR3 region has the DNA TGTGCCAGCAGTTCACACAGGGTGCGATCTGAGCAGTTCTTC. Translated: CASSSHRVRSEQFF.

The V call is TRBV5-8, the J call TRBJ1-3; D gene uncertain. In germline, CDR1 is SGHTS, CDR2 YDEGEE. The ends were cut back, 6 bases at V and 2 bases at J, with 3 bases in the middle. This CDR3 has 11 amino acids. The chain's CDR3 is CASIAGNTIYF. The CDR3 DNA reads TGTGCCAGCATCGCTGGAAACACCATATATTTT.

The chain combines TRBV9 with TRBJ1-2; D unclear. This CDR3 is built from 15 residues. Germline CDR1 reads SGDLS; CDR2 reads YYNGEE. Trimming shortened V by 0 bases and J by 3 bases, and 12 bases separated the two germline ends. The CDR3 region is CASSVGGNSYYGYTF. Written as DNA, the CDR3 is TGTGCCAGCAGCGTAGGAGGGAACAGCTACTATGGCTACACCTTC.

The V and J genes are TRBV5-1 and TRBJ2-1, with 10 bases identical to TRBD1. The CDR3 has 16 amino acids. Unmatched junction bases numbered 3, after V lost 1 base and J lost 2 bases. Germline V lookup: CDR1 SGHRS, CDR2 YFSETQ. CDR3 coding DNA: TGCGCCAGCAGCTTGCAGGGACAGGGGACCTACAATGAGCAGTTCTTC. Protein sequence: CASSLQGQGTYNEQFF.

The rearrangement joins TRBV5-4 to TRBJ2-5, with 7 bases matching TRBD1. The CDR3 runs 14 residues. Trimming took 4 bases from V and 1 from J; bases not matched to a gene: 4. CDR1 and CDR2 from the germline V gene are SGHNT and YYREEE (reference sequence). CDR3: CASSPDRIQETQYF. CDR3 coding DNA: TGTGCCAGCAGCCCGGACAGGATCCAAGAGACCCAGTACTTC.

This chain links TRBV4-3 with TRBJ2-4; D assignment may be TRBD1 or TRBD2 (5 bases each). Per germline, CDR1 LGHNA and CDR2 YSLEER. Trimming stripped 0 bases from V and 5 bases from J, with 14 bases between. The CDR3 is made up of 16 amino acids. Written as DNA, the CDR3 is TGCGCCAGCAGCCAAGATATAAGGGGACGCCAAAACATTCAGTACTTC. Its translation is CASSQDIRGRQNIQYF.

Concerning this clone itself: The same CDR3 is also encoded by other DNA sequences in this sample. This chain uses TRBV20-1 with TRBJ2-1; no definite D call. The CDR3 consists of 10 residues. Trimming left V 3 bases short and J 7 bases short, with 4 bases between. Per germline, CDR1 DFQATT and CDR2 SNEGSKA (reference sequence). In nucleotides, the CDR3 is TGCAGTGCTAGTAATAATGAGCAGTTCTTC. Amino acids: CSASNNEQFF.

The V call is TRBV6-5, the J call TRBJ1-2, with TRBD1 identical over 8 bases. J lost 0 bases, V lost 5 bases, and 5 bases had no gene match. Germline V CDR1 and CDR2: MNHEY, SVGAGI. The CDR3 length is 15 residues. The CDR3 nucleotides read TGTGCCAGCAGTAGGACAGGGCCCCCTAACTATGGCTACACCTTC. Translating it yields CASSRTGPPNYGYTF.

V usage is TRBV4-3 and J usage is TRBJ1-1; tentative D call: TRBD1 (6 bases). The CDR3 runs 13 residues. The V gene lost 8 bases and the J gene lost 7 bases, with 17 bases spanning the gap. Germline V CDR1 and CDR2: LGHNA, YSLEER. The CDR3 DNA reads TGCGCCAGCCGAGAGAGGGGGGGTCGTGAAGCTTTCTTT. It encodes CASRERGGREAFF.

The gene calls are TRBV19 and TRBJ2-7, with 9 bases fitting TRBD1. The ends lost 5 bases at V and 3 bases at J; junction bases unmatched: 8. CDR1 is LNHDA and CDR2 is SQIVND in the germline V gene (reference sequence). The CDR3 runs 15 residues. CDR3 protein: CASSPTGQGNYEQYF. The CDR3 DNA is TGTGCCAGTAGTCCAACCGGACAGGGGAACTACGAGCAGTACTTC.

CDR3 nucleotide sequence: TGCGCCAGCAGCTTGGTTTCCCAGGGAGAAGAGCAGTTCTTC. This translates into CASSLVSQGEEQFF. The rearrangement uses TRBV5-1 and TRBJ2-1; possibly TRBD1 or TRBD2 for D (5 bases each). Germline loops: CDR1 SGHRS, CDR2 YFSETQ. V lost 0 bases and J lost 10, with 14 bases in between. CDR3 length equals 14 residues.

The V call is TRBV5-1, the J call TRBJ1-2, with 7 bases that match TRBD1. V was clipped by 0 bases and J by 4 bases; unmatched bases: 6. The CDR3 is made up of 15 amino acids. Germline values: CDR1 SGHRS, CDR2 YFSETQ. The CDR3 region is CASSLDRTGSYGYTF. The CDR3 nucleotides are TGCGCCAGCAGCTTGGACAGGACAGGTAGCTATGGCTACACCTTC.